This TCR beta chain was captured by sequencing in a study of identical twins. Overall study results and limits: High-abundance cord blood beta clonotypes had fewer insertions; memory repertoires showed none.

Every donor was a healthy Caucasian. This clonotype was found many times. Its antigen is as yet unknown. The CDR3 loop spans 14 amino acids. CDR1 is LGHDT and CDR2 is YNNKEL in the germline V gene (reference sequence). V was clipped by 1 base and J by 4 bases, with 10 bases between them. One entry per CDR3 protein, called by TCRdb with MiXCR from the 5' RACE reads. Seen here are around 490,000 distinct CDR3 sequences, 12% to 15% observed once, and the top ten hold roughly 0.42%. These data are also associated with another study on yellow fever vaccine responses in identical twins.

The sample comprised CD4+ T cells sorted from blood. The chain links TRBV3-1 to TRBJ2-5; D call uncertain. The receptor was derived from a woman aged 18-29 years in good health. The DNA of the CDR3 is TGTGCCAGCAGCCAAGGGCCGGCCGGAGAGACCCAGTACTTC. As protein: CASSQGPAGETQYF.